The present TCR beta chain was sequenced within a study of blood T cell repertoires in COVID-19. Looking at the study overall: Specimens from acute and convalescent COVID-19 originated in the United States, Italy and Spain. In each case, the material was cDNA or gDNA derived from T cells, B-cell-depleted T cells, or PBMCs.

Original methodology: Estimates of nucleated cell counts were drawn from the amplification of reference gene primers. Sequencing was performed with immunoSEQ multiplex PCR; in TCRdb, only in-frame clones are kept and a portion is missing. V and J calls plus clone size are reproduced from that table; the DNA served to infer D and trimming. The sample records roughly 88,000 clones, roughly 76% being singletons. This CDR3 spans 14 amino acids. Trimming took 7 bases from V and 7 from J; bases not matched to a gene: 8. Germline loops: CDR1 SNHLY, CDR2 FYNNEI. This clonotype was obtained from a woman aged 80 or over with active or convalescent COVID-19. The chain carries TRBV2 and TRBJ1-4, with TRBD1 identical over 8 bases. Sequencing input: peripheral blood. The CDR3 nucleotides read TGTGCCAGCACCCCCAGGGGGCAGGGTGAAAAACTGTTTTTT. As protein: CASTPRGQGEKLFF.